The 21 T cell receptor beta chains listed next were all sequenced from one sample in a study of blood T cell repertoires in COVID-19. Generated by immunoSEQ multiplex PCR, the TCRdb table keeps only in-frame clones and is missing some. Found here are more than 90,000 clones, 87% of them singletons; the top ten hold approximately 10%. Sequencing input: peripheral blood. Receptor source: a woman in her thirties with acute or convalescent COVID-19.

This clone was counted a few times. CDR3 sequence reads: CASESGNTIYF. CDR3 nucleotide sequence: TGTGCCAGCGAGTCTGGAAACACCATATATTTT. The chain recombines TRBV18 with TRBJ1-3; no reliable D call. The CDR3 has 11 amino acids. CDR1 is KGHSH, CDR2 LQKENI, per germline. Trimming removed 8 bases from V and 1 base from J, with 3 bases in between.

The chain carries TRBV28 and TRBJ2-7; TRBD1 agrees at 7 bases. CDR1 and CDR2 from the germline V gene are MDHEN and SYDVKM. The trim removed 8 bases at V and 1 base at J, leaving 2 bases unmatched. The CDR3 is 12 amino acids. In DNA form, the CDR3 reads TGTGCCAGCTGGGGACAGTCCTACGAGCAGTACTTC. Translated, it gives CASWGQSYEQYF.

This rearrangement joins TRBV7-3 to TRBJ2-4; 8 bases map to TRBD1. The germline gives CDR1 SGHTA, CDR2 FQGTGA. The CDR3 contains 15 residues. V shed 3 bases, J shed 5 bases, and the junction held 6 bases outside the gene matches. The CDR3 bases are TGTGCCAGCAGCTTGTGGGCAGGGGGCGAAAACATTCAGTACTTC. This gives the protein CASSLWAGGENIQYF.

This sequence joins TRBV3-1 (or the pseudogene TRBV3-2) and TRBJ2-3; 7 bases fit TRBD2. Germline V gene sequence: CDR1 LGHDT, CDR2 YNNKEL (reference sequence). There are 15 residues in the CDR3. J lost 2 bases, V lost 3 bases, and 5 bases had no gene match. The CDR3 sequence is CASSHLLAFTDTQYF. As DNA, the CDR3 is TGTGCCAGCAGCCATCTACTAGCGTTCACAGATACGCAGTATTTT.

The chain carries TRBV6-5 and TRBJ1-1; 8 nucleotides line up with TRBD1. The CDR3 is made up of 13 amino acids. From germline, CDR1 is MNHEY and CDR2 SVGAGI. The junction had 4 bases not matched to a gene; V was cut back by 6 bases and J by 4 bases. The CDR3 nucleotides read TGTGCCAGCAGGGCAGGGGGCGGCACTGAAGCTTTCTTT. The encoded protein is CASRAGGGTEAFF.

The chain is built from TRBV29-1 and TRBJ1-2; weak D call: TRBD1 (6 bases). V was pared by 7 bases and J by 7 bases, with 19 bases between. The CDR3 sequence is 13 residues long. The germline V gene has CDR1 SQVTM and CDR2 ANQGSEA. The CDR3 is CSAGGGPLAGYTF. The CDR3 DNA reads TGCAGCGCCGGGGGGGGCCCACTTGCTGGCTACACCTTC.

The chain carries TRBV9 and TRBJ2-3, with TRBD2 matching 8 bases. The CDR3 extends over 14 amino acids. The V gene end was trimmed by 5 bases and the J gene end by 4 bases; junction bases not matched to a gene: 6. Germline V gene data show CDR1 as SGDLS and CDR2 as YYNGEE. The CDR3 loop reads CASSDPGGADTQYF. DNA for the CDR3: TGTGCCAGCAGTGACCCCGGGGGGGCAGATACGCAGTATTTT.

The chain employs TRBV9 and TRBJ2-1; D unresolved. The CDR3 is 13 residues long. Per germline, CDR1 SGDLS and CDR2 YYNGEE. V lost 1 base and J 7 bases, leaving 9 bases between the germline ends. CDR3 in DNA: TGTGCCAGCAGCGTAATCCCGGGTAATGAGCAGTTCTTC. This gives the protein CASSVIPGNEQFF.

The CDR3 loop is CASSKTSGHYNEQFF. DNA of the CDR3: TGTGCCAGCAGTAAGACTAGCGGGCACTACAATGAGCAGTTCTTC. The chain is built from TRBV27 and TRBJ2-1; 10 bases are shared with TRBD2. V lost 5 bases, J lost 3 bases, and 4 bases stayed unmatched. This CDR3 region has 15 residues. Germline CDR1 MNHEY, CDR2 SMNVEV (reference sequence).

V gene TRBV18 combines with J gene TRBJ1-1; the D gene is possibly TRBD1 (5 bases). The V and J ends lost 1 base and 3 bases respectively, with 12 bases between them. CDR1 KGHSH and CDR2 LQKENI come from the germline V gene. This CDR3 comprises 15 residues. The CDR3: CASSPLRVTDTEAFF. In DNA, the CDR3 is TGTGCCAGCTCACCACTCAGGGTGACGGACACTGAAGCTTTCTTT.

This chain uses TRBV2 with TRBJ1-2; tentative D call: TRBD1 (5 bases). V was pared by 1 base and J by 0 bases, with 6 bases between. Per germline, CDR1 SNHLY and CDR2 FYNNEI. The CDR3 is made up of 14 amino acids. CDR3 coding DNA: TGTGCCAGCAGTGAAGGCAGGGCTAACTATGGCTACACCTTC. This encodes CASSEGRANYGYTF.

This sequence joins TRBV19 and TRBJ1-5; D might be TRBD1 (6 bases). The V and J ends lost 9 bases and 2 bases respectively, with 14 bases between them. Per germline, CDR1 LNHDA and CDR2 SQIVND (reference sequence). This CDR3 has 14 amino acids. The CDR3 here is CASLSGTRNQPQHF. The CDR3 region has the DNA TGTGCCAGCCTCTCCGGGACACGCAATCAGCCCCAGCATTTT.

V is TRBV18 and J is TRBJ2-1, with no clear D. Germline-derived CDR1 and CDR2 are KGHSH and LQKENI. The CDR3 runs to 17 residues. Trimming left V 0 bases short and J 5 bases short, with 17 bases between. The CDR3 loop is CASSPPVVAGRHNEQFF. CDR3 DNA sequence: TGTGCCAGCTCACCACCGGTGGTGGCAGGTCGCCACAATGAGCAGTTCTTC.

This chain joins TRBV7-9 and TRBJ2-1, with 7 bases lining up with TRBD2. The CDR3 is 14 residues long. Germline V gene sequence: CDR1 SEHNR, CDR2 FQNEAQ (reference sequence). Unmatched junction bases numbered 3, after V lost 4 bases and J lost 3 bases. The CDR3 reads CASSSPGGYNEQFF. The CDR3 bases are TGTGCCAGCAGCTCCCCGGGGGGCTACAATGAGCAGTTCTTC.

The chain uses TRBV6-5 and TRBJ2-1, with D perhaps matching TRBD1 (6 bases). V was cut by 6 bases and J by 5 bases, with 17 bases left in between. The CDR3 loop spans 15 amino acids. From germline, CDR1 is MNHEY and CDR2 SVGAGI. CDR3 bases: TGTGCCAGCAGAGTACCCAGGGGAGACCACAATGAGCAGTTCTTC. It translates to CASRVPRGDHNEQFF.

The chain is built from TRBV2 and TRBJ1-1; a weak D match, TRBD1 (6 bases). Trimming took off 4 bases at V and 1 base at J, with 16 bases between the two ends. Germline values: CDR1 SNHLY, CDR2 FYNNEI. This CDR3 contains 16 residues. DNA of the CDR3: TGTGCCAGCAGTGTCCCTCCAGGGGTGGGGAACACTGAAGCTTTCTTT. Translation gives CASSVPPGVGNTEAFF. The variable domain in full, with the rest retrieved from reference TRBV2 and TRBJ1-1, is EPEVTQTPSHQVTQMGQEVILRCVPISNHLYFYWYRQILGQKVEFLVSFYNNEISEKSEIFDDQFSVERPDGSNFTLKIRSTKLEDSAMYFCASSVPPGVGNTEAFFGQGTRLTVV.

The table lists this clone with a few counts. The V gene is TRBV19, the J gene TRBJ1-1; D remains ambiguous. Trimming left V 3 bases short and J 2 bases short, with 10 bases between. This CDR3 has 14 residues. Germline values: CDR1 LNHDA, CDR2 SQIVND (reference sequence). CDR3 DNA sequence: TGTGCCAGTAGTATCGTAACAGACAACACTGAAGCTTTCTTT. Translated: CASSIVTDNTEAFF. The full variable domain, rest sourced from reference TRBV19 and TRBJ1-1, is DGGITQSPKYLFRKEGQNVTLSCEQNLNHDAMYWYRQDPGQGLRLIYYSQIVNDFQKGDIAEGYSVSREKKESFPLTVTSAQKNPTAFYLCASSIVTDNTEAFFGQGTRLTVV.

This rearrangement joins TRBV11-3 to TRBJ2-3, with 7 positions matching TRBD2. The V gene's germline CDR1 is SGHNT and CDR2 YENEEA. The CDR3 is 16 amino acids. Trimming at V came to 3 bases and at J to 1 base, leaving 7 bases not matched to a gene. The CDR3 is CASSLGGEMGTDTQYF. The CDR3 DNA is TGTGCCAGCAGCTTGGGGGGGGAGATGGGCACAGATACGCAGTATTTT.

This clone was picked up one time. DNA for the CDR3: TGTGCCAGCAGGAGGAATGCCCCTACTGAAGCTTTCTTT. Its protein is CASRRNAPTEAFF. V usage is TRBV2 and J usage is TRBJ1-1; D not certain. The CDR3 contains 13 residues. With 6 bases removed from V and 5 bases from J, the gap between germline ends came to 13 bases. In germline, CDR1 is SNHLY, CDR2 FYNNEI.

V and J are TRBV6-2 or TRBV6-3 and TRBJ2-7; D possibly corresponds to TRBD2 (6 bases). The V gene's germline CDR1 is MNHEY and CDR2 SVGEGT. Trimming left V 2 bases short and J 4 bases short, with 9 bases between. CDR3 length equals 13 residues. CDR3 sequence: CASSYDRGYEQYF. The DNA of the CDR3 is TGTGCCAGCAGTTACGATCGGGGGTACGAGCAGTACTTC.

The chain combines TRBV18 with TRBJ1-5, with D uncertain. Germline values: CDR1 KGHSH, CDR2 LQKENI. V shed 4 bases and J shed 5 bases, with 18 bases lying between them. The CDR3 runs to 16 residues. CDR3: CASSLAPSRPDQPQHF. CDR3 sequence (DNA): TGTGCCAGCTCACTCGCCCCTTCGAGGCCTGATCAGCCCCAGCATTTT.